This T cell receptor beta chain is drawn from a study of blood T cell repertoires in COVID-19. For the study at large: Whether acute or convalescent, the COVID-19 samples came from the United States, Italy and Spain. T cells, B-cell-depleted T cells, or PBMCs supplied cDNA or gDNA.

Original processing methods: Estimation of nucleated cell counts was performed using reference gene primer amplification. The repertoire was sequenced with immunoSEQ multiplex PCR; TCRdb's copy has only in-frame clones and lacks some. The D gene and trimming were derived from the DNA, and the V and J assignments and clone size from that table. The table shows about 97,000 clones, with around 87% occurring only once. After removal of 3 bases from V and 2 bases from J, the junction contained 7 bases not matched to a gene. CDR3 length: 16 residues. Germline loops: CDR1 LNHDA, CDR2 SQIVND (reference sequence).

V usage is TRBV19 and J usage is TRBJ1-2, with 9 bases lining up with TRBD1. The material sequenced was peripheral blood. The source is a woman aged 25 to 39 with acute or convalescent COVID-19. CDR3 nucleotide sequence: TGTGCCAGTAGTATGGGATCGGGGACAGGGAACTATGGCTACACCTTC. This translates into CASSMGSGTGNYGYTF. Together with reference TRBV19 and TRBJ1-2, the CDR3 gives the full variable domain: DGGITQSPKYLFRKEGQNVTLSCEQNLNHDAMYWYRQDPGQGLRLIYYSQIVNDFQKGDIAEGYSVSREKKESFPLTVTSAQKNPTAFYLCASSMGSGTGNYGYTFGSGTRLTVV.